The rows below give T cell receptor beta chains drawn from one sample of a study of identical twins. TCRdb processed the 5' RACE reads anew with MiXCR; each CDR3 protein has one entry. The data contain a few hundred thousand distinct CDR3 sequences, roughly 15% of them seen just once; the ten biggest clones take up nearly 0.45%. These data were also reused for a study on yellow fever vaccine responses in identical twins.

The sample comprised CD4+ T cells sorted from blood. The receptor set was obtained from a woman aged 18-30 years in good health. The CDR3 runs from the conserved cysteine through the conserved F or W. D genes are given only for firm matches. Size tells how often a clone was seen (once, few, many) or the class of an expanded clone, and some rows leave it out.

>TRBV28|-|TRBJ1-1|-
CASSSRSYFGTYTEAFF
TGTGCCAGCAGTTCCAGATCCTATTTTGGCACCTACACTGAAGCTTTCTTT
>TRBV29-1|many|TRBJ1-1|-
CSTHRSSNTEAFF
TGCAGCACCCACAGGTCATCGAACACTGAAGCTTTCTTT
>TRBV12-3/TRBV12-4|many|TRBJ2-3|TRBD2
CASSQPLSGGDSSTDTQYF
TGTGCCAGCAGTCAGCCCCTTAGCGGGGGGGATTCTAGCACAGATACGCAGTATTTT
>TRBV28|-|TRBJ1-5|-
CASLRGYQPQHF
TGTGCCAGCTTGAGGGGATATCAGCCCCAGCATTTT
>TRBV24-1|few|TRBJ2-1|TRBD2
CATSDLWTSGESGEQFF
TGTGCCACCAGTGATTTATGGACTAGCGGGGAATCGGGTGAGCAGTTCTTC
>TRBV24-1|-|TRBJ2-5|TRBD1
CATSEAGTGNQETQYF
TGTGCCACCAGTGAGGCCGGGACAGGCAACCAAGAGACCCAGTACTTC
>TRBV20-1|once|TRBJ2-1|TRBD1
CSLMGTADDEQFF
TGCAGCCTAATGGGGACAGCGGACGATGAGCAGTTCTTC
>TRBV20-1|few|TRBJ2-6|-
CSARVRDSGANVLTF
TGCAGTGCTAGAGTTAGGGACTCTGGGGCCAACGTCCTGACTTTC
>TRBV27|-|TRBJ1-2|-
CASTFGKGFGYTF
TGTGCCAGCACCTTCGGGAAGGGTTTTGGCTACACCTTC
>TRBV20-1|few|TRBJ2-5|-
CSARARLGPQETQYF
TGCAGTGCTAGAGCTCGACTGGGACCCCAAGAGACCCAGTACTTC
>TRBV7-9|-|TRBJ2-5|-
CASTPRGGFETQYF
TGTGCCAGCACCCCCCGAGGGGGGTTTGAGACCCAGTACTTC
>TRBV14|-|TRBJ2-3|-
CASSQDLARRTDTQYF
TGTGCCAGCAGCCAAGATCTGGCGAGACGCACAGATACGCAGTATTTT
>TRBV14|-|TRBJ2-1|-
CASSQDLTPNNEQFF
TGTGCCAGCAGCCAAGACCTGACACCGAACAATGAGCAGTTCTTC
>TRBV5-1|few|TRBJ1-1|-
CASSLGRVLNTEAFF
TGCGCCAGCAGCTTGGGCAGAGTTTTGAACACTGAAGCTTTCTTT
>TRBV2|-|TRBJ2-7|TRBD2
CASRTSNYEQYF
TGTGCCAGCAGGACTAGCAACTACGAGCAGTACTTC
>TRBV7-9|-|TRBJ2-7|-
CASSSSVGEQYF
TGTGCCAGCAGCTCTAGCGTGGGCGAGCAGTACTTC
>TRBV20-1|few|TRBJ2-7|-
CSARDVTSLEYEQYF
TGCAGTGCTAGAGATGTAACTAGCCTTGAATACGAGCAGTACTTC
>TRBV5-1|few|TRBJ2-1|TRBD2
CASSPGTSKNEQFF
TGCGCCAGCAGCCCCGGGACTAGCAAAAATGAGCAGTTCTTC
>TRBV18|few|TRBJ2-3|-
CASSPPGIRPDTQYF
TGTGCCAGCTCACCACCCGGAATAAGGCCAGATACGCAGTATTTT
>TRBV6-5|-|TRBJ2-2|-
CASSYGYSRNTGELFF
TGTGCCAGCAGTTACGGATATTCACGAAACACCGGGGAGCTGTTTTTT